Listed below are T cell receptor beta chains from one sample, sequenced in a study of T cells in Graves' hyperthyroidism and ophthalmopathy. TCRdb re-called the multiplex PCR reads with MiXCR, one entry per CDR3 protein. The repertoire holds about 550,000 distinct CDR3 sequences, with around 20% as singletons. The sample taken for sequencing was blood. These receptors were obtained from a man younger than 35 with Graves' hyperthyroidism. Each CDR3 is given with its conserved first and last residue. D genes are given only for firm matches. Part of the rows lack a size; the others show once, few, many or a class for expanded clones.

V gene: TRBV5-1; CDR3 length: 16; D gene: TRBD1; J gene: TRBJ1-6; clone size: .; CDR3 protein: CASSFSTGLSNSPLHF; CDR3 DNA: TGCGCCAGCAGCTTCTCGACAGGGTTGAGCAATTCACCCCTCCACTTT
V gene: TRBV10-1; CDR3 length: 13; D gene: TRBD1; J gene: TRBJ2-7; clone size: few; CDR3 protein: CASSESGDSEQYF; CDR3 DNA: TGCGCCAGCAGTGAGTCGGGGGACAGCGAGCAGTACTTC
V gene: TRBV24-1; CDR3 length: 17; D gene: .; J gene: TRBJ2-7; clone size: .; CDR3 protein: CATSDPTSGTESYEQYF; CDR3 DNA: TGTGCCACCAGTGATCCCACCTCCGGGACCGAGTCCTACGAGCAGTACTTC
V gene: TRBV6-1; CDR3 length: 14; D gene: .; J gene: TRBJ1-2; clone size: many; CDR3 protein: CASSEVQGFYGYTF; CDR3 DNA: TGTGCCAGCAGTGAAGTCCAGGGTTTCTATGGCTACACCTTC
V gene: TRBV6-4; CDR3 length: 15; D gene: .; J gene: TRBJ2-7; clone size: few; CDR3 protein: CASGNHGTQPYEQYF; CDR3 DNA: TGTGCCAGCGGGAACCACGGGACACAGCCATACGAGCAGTACTTC
V gene: TRBV10-3; CDR3 length: 11; D gene: .; J gene: TRBJ1-1; clone size: many; CDR3 protein: CAIRENTEAFF; CDR3 DNA: TGTGCCATCAGGGAGAACACTGAAGCTTTCTTT
V gene: TRBV11-2; CDR3 length: 13; D gene: .; J gene: TRBJ2-6; clone size: few; CDR3 protein: CASSKSGANVLTF; CDR3 DNA: TGTGCCAGCAGCAAGAGTGGGGCCAACGTCCTGACTTTC
V gene: TRBV6-1; CDR3 length: 14; D gene: .; J gene: TRBJ2-7; clone size: .; CDR3 protein: CASREGQVFYEQYF; CDR3 DNA: TGTGCCAGCAGGGAAGGGCAGGTATTCTACGAGCAGTACTTC
V gene: TRBV24-1; CDR3 length: 17; D gene: .; J gene: TRBJ2-5; clone size: few; CDR3 protein: CATSDNPGELIQETQYF; CDR3 DNA: TGTGCCACCAGTGATAACCCGGGGGAACTCATCCAAGAGACCCAGTACTTC
V gene: TRBV28; CDR3 length: 14; D gene: .; J gene: TRBJ1-5; clone size: many; CDR3 protein: CAIRRAEGRSPQHF; CDR3 DNA: TGTGCCATAAGGAGGGCAGAGGGACGGTCGCCCCAGCATTTT
V gene: TRBV19; CDR3 length: 12; D gene: .; J gene: TRBJ2-7; clone size: many; CDR3 protein: CASSFQGSEQYF; CDR3 DNA: TGTGCCAGTAGTTTCCAGGGGTCCGAGCAGTACTTC
V gene: TRBV6-2/TRBV6-3; CDR3 length: 17; D gene: .; J gene: TRBJ1-1; clone size: many; CDR3 protein: CASSLGSSGYMNTEAFF; CDR3 DNA: TGTGCCAGCAGTCTGGGGTCCTCGGGATATATGAACACTGAAGCTTTCTTT
V gene: TRBV12-3/TRBV12-4; CDR3 length: 13; D gene: .; J gene: TRBJ1-2; clone size: many; CDR3 protein: CASSLAGEGGYTF; CDR3 DNA: TGTGCCAGCAGTTTAGCGGGCGAGGGTGGCTACACCTTC
V gene: TRBV12-3/TRBV12-4; CDR3 length: 16; D gene: TRBD2; J gene: TRBJ2-5; clone size: .; CDR3 protein: CASSGLAGGPGETQYF; CDR3 DNA: TGTGCCAGCTCGGGACTAGCGGGGGGGCCGGGAGAGACCCAGTACTTC
V gene: TRBV6-5; CDR3 length: 17; D gene: .; J gene: TRBJ1-2; clone size: .; CDR3 protein: CASSYSMFREGYYGYTF; CDR3 DNA: TGTGCCAGCAGTTACTCGATGTTTAGGGAGGGATATTATGGCTACACCTTC
V gene: TRBV7-9; CDR3 length: 14; D gene: .; J gene: TRBJ1-5; clone size: .; CDR3 protein: CASSYAYEAQPQHF; CDR3 DNA: TGTGCCAGCAGCTATGCATACGAGGCCCAGCCCCAGCATTTT
V gene: TRBV30; CDR3 length: 15; D gene: TRBD1; J gene: TRBJ1-2; clone size: .; CDR3 protein: CAWSEETKGAYGYTF; CDR3 DNA: TGTGCCTGGAGTGAGGAGACAAAGGGGGCCTATGGCTACACCTTC
V gene: TRBV27; CDR3 length: 13; D gene: .; J gene: TRBJ1-2; clone size: many; CDR3 protein: CASSLSRVGGYTF; CDR3 DNA: TGTGCCAGCAGTTTAAGCAGGGTAGGAGGCTACACCTTC
V gene: TRBV11-2; CDR3 length: 15; D gene: .; J gene: TRBJ2-5; clone size: many; CDR3 protein: CASSLGRQFEETQYF; CDR3 DNA: TGTGCCAGCAGCTTAGGACGGCAGTTCGAGGAGACCCAGTACTTC
V gene: TRBV28; CDR3 length: 14; D gene: .; J gene: TRBJ2-7; clone size: many; CDR3 protein: CASSFFRGGYEQYF; CDR3 DNA: TGTGCCAGCAGTTTCTTCAGGGGAGGGTACGAGCAGTACTTC
V gene: TRBV10-3; CDR3 length: 12; D gene: .; J gene: TRBJ1-2; clone size: many; CDR3 protein: CAAREGKLGYTF; CDR3 DNA: TGTGCCGCCCGAGAAGGGAAGCTTGGCTACACCTTC
V gene: TRBV6-1; CDR3 length: 13; D gene: TRBD2; J gene: TRBJ2-7; clone size: many; CDR3 protein: CASSTSGLYEQYF; CDR3 DNA: TGTGCCAGTTCTACTAGCGGGCTGTACGAGCAGTACTTC
V gene: TRBV28; CDR3 length: 18; D gene: .; J gene: TRBJ2-6; clone size: .; CDR3 protein: CASSEVGLMDSGANVLTF; CDR3 DNA: TGTGCCAGCAGCGAAGTGGGACTCATGGACTCTGGGGCCAACGTCCTGACTTTC
V gene: TRBV11-2; CDR3 length: 18; D gene: TRBD1; J gene: TRBJ2-7; clone size: many; CDR3 protein: CASSLEDVLGTGGYEQYF; CDR3 DNA: TGTGCCAGCAGCTTAGAGGACGTTTTGGGGACAGGGGGCTACGAGCAGTACTTC
V gene: TRBV28; CDR3 length: 16; D gene: .; J gene: TRBJ2-1; clone size: many; CDR3 protein: CASSSSPRAVLDEQFF; CDR3 DNA: TGTGCCAGCAGTTCGTCCCCCAGGGCTGTATTGGATGAGCAGTTCTTC
V gene: TRBV28; CDR3 length: 13; D gene: .; J gene: TRBJ1-6; clone size: many; CDR3 protein: CAIGRDTNSPLHF; CDR3 DNA: TGTGCCATCGGGCGGGATACAAATTCACCCCTCCACTTT
V gene: TRBV12-3/TRBV12-4; CDR3 length: 13; D gene: TRBD1; J gene: TRBJ1-1; clone size: many; CDR3 protein: CASSQGVKAEAFF; CDR3 DNA: TGTGCCAGCAGCCAGGGGGTTAAAGCTGAAGCTTTCTTT
V gene: TRBV6-4; CDR3 length: 17; D gene: TRBD1; J gene: TRBJ2-7; clone size: many; CDR3 protein: CASSRPRLGGIHYEQYF; CDR3 DNA: TGTGCCAGCAGCAGACCTCGATTAGGGGGCATTCACTACGAGCAGTACTTC
V gene: TRBV7-2; CDR3 length: 15; D gene: TRBD1; J gene: TRBJ1-5; clone size: many; CDR3 protein: CASSLDRGSGQPQHF; CDR3 DNA: TGTGCCAGCAGCTTAGACAGGGGATCGGGTCAGCCCCAGCATTTT
V gene: TRBV10-3; CDR3 length: 13; D gene: TRBD1; J gene: TRBJ2-7; clone size: many; CDR3 protein: CATRDRGTYEQYF; CDR3 DNA: TGTGCCACCCGGGACAGGGGGACCTACGAGCAGTACTTC
V gene: TRBV7-8; CDR3 length: 12; D gene: .; J gene: TRBJ2-7; clone size: .; CDR3 protein: CASRSVGPEQYF; CDR3 DNA: TGTGCCAGCAGAAGTGTTGGGCCCGAGCAGTACTTC
V gene: TRBV2; CDR3 length: 14; D gene: TRBD1; J gene: TRBJ1-5; clone size: .; CDR3 protein: CASNLGQENQPQHF; CDR3 DNA: TGTGCCAGCAACCTGGGACAGGAGAATCAGCCCCAGCATTTT
V gene: TRBV5-1; CDR3 length: 14; D gene: TRBD2; J gene: TRBJ2-5; clone size: few; CDR3 protein: CASSTGLDRETQYF; CDR3 DNA: TGCGCCAGCAGCACGGGACTAGATCGGGAGACCCAGTACTTC
V gene: TRBV12-3/TRBV12-4; CDR3 length: 14; D gene: .; J gene: TRBJ1-4; clone size: many; CDR3 protein: CASSSRDSNEKLFF; CDR3 DNA: TGTGCCAGCAGTTCCCGGGACTCAAATGAAAAACTGTTTTTT
V gene: TRBV7-9; CDR3 length: 14; D gene: .; J gene: TRBJ2-7; clone size: few; CDR3 protein: CASSETGFAYEQYF; CDR3 DNA: TGTGCCAGCAGCGAGACAGGTTTCGCCTACGAGCAGTACTTC
V gene: TRBV6-2/TRBV6-3; CDR3 length: 14; D gene: .; J gene: TRBJ2-7; clone size: many; CDR3 protein: CASSYRRPPYEQYF; CDR3 DNA: TGTGCCAGCAGTTATCGTCGTCCCCCATACGAGCAGTACTTC
V gene: TRBV12-3/TRBV12-4; CDR3 length: 14; D gene: TRBD1; J gene: TRBJ1-5; clone size: many; CDR3 protein: CASSYGGQGEPQHF; CDR3 DNA: TGTGCCAGCAGTTATGGTGGACAGGGGGAGCCCCAGCATTTT
V gene: TRBV6-5; CDR3 length: 13; D gene: .; J gene: TRBJ2-5; clone size: many; CDR3 protein: CASSYKIEETQYF; CDR3 DNA: TGTGCCAGCAGTTACAAGATCGAAGAGACCCAGTACTTC
V gene: TRBV5-1; CDR3 length: 16; D gene: .; J gene: TRBJ1-1; clone size: .; CDR3 protein: CASSLDPHGGFTEAFF; CDR3 DNA: TGCGCCAGCAGCTTGGACCCCCACGGGGGTTTCACTGAAGCTTTCTTT
V gene: TRBV30; CDR3 length: 15; D gene: .; J gene: TRBJ2-6; clone size: few; CDR3 protein: CAWSVRPTGANVLTF; CDR3 DNA: TGTGCCTGGAGTGTAAGGCCCACTGGGGCCAACGTCCTGACTTTC
V gene: TRBV5-1; CDR3 length: 13; D gene: .; J gene: TRBJ1-1; clone size: many; CDR3 protein: CASSLAGVTEAFF; CDR3 DNA: TGTGCCAGCAGCTTAGCGGGGGTGACTGAAGCTTTCTTT
V gene: TRBV30; CDR3 length: 14; D gene: .; J gene: TRBJ2-2; clone size: many; CDR3 protein: CAWSKGSDTGELFF; CDR3 DNA: TGTGCCTGGAGTAAAGGCAGCGACACCGGGGAGCTGTTTTTT
V gene: TRBV6-5; CDR3 length: 16; D gene: .; J gene: TRBJ2-5; clone size: many; CDR3 protein: CASSYEAVQPEETQYF; CDR3 DNA: TGTGCCAGCAGTTACGAGGCGGTACAGCCTGAAGAGACCCAGTACTTC
V gene: TRBV6-2/TRBV6-3; CDR3 length: 18; D gene: TRBD1; J gene: TRBJ1-5; clone size: once; CDR3 protein: CASGSGTGLPFSNQPQHF; CDR3 DNA: TGTGCCAGCGGTTCCGGGACAGGGCTCCCTTTTAGCAATCAGCCCCAGCATTTT
V gene: TRBV2; CDR3 length: 15; D gene: TRBD1; J gene: TRBJ1-2; clone size: many; CDR3 protein: CASHRGIESNYGYTF; CDR3 DNA: TGTGCCAGCCACAGGGGAATCGAGAGTAACTATGGCTACACCTTC
V gene: TRBV18; CDR3 length: 16; D gene: .; J gene: TRBJ2-2; clone size: .; CDR3 protein: CASSPPVGTPTGELFF; CDR3 DNA: TGTGCCAGCTCACCACCTGTAGGTACTCCCACCGGGGAGCTGTTTTTT
V gene: TRBV11-2; CDR3 length: 17; D gene: .; J gene: TRBJ2-5; clone size: many; CDR3 protein: CASSLGRRLLIEETQYF; CDR3 DNA: TGTGCCAGCAGCTTAGGTAGACGACTCCTAATCGAAGAGACCCAGTACTTC
V gene: TRBV5-4; CDR3 length: 15; D gene: TRBD1; J gene: TRBJ1-1; clone size: .; CDR3 protein: CASREQGDGSGEAFF; CDR3 DNA: TGTGCCAGCAGGGAGCAGGGGGACGGCAGTGGTGAAGCTTTCTTT
V gene: TRBV5-1; CDR3 length: 15; D gene: TRBD1; J gene: TRBJ1-2; clone size: many; CDR3 protein: CASSSDRGNLYGYTF; CDR3 DNA: TGCGCCAGCAGCTCGGACAGGGGAAATCTCTATGGCTACACCTTC
V gene: TRBV30; CDR3 length: 15; D gene: TRBD2; J gene: TRBJ2-5; clone size: many; CDR3 protein: CAWSPLGREGETQYF; CDR3 DNA: TGTGCCTGGAGCCCGCTGGGAAGGGAGGGAGAGACCCAGTACTTC
V gene: TRBV6-2/TRBV6-3; CDR3 length: 14; D gene: .; J gene: TRBJ1-1; clone size: .; CDR3 protein: CASASAGMNTEAFF; CDR3 DNA: TGTGCCTCCGCTTCCGCAGGGATGAACACTGAAGCTTTCTTT
V gene: TRBV4-1; CDR3 length: 15; D gene: .; J gene: TRBJ2-7; clone size: few; CDR3 protein: CASSQVPGGTYEQYF; CDR3 DNA: TGCGCCAGCAGCCAAGTCCCCGGGGGAACCTACGAGCAGTACTTC
V gene: TRBV6-4; CDR3 length: 19; D gene: .; J gene: TRBJ1-5; clone size: many; CDR3 protein: CASQDWWPTDWGSNQPQHF; CDR3 DNA: TGTGCCAGCCAGGATTGGTGGCCGACGGATTGGGGTAGCAATCAGCCCCAGCATTTT
V gene: TRBV12-3/TRBV12-4; CDR3 length: 15; D gene: TRBD1; J gene: TRBJ1-2; clone size: many; CDR3 protein: CASSPGDRGNYGYTF; CDR3 DNA: TGTGCCAGCAGTCCGGGGGACAGAGGTAACTATGGCTACACCTTC
V gene: TRBV29-1; CDR3 length: 13; D gene: .; J gene: TRBJ1-3; clone size: many; CDR3 protein: CSVDGSSGNTIYF; CDR3 DNA: TGCAGCGTTGATGGTAGCTCTGGAAACACCATATATTTT
V gene: TRBV6-5; CDR3 length: 15; D gene: TRBD1; J gene: TRBJ2-5; clone size: many; CDR3 protein: CASSSSGQWGETQYF; CDR3 DNA: TGTGCCAGCAGCTCCTCGGGACAGTGGGGAGAGACCCAGTACTTC
V gene: TRBV19; CDR3 length: 14; D gene: .; J gene: TRBJ1-1; clone size: many; CDR3 protein: CASSNGGPDTEAFF; CDR3 DNA: TGTGCCAGTAGTAATGGGGGCCCAGACACTGAAGCTTTCTTT
V gene: TRBV4-1; CDR3 length: 17; D gene: .; J gene: TRBJ2-5; clone size: few; CDR3 protein: CASSQAGPGEYQETQYF; CDR3 DNA: TGCGCCAGCAGCCAAGCAGGGCCAGGGGAGTACCAAGAGACCCAGTACTTC
V gene: TRBV2; CDR3 length: 15; D gene: .; J gene: TRBJ1-1; clone size: many; CDR3 protein: CASSAFGARNTEAFF; CDR3 DNA: TGTGCCAGCAGCGCCTTCGGCGCTCGGAACACTGAAGCTTTCTTT
V gene: TRBV5-5; CDR3 length: 13; D gene: .; J gene: TRBJ1-1; clone size: .; CDR3 protein: CASSLGADTEACF; CDR3 DNA: TGTGCCAGCAGCCTAGGTGCAGACACTGAAGCTTGCTTT